This TCR beta chain was found in a study of breast tumors, draining lymph nodes, adjacent tissues listed by TCRdb under 2016. With respect to the entire study: In breast cancer patients, the study compared the TCR beta repertoires of tumor, adjacent nontumor tissue and axillary lymph nodes. The study aimed to assess the relationships and possible T-cell exchange between tumor, surrounding tissue and draining lymph node repertoires in human breast cancer. Overall study results and their limits: Tumors showed preferential V and J gene usage, and their T-cell repertoire diversity fell below that of lymph nodes yet above that of nontumor tissue. Tumor and nontumor tissue repertoires were found to be significantly more similar in luminal-like than in basal-like breast cancer. Rather than being directly demonstrated, the conclusion that tumor T cells originate in lymph nodes was presented as consistent with a hypothesis. The data were judged consistent with most tumor T cells deriving from the lymph node and then expanding within tumor tissue.

The lymph node samples were taken from the axillary draining lymph nodes of breast cancer patients. Sequencing was carried out with an Illumina HiSeq 2000. TCR beta chain libraries were generated by multiplex PCR amplification. High-throughput sequencing was used to analyze the amplified TCR beta chain products. The public reads were reanalyzed by TCRdb: fastp trimming at Q25, MiXCR alignment, in-frame beta chains only. Rows are unified per CDR3 protein, each entry keeping the most common DNA and genes. This sample has approximately 90,000 distinct CDR3 sequences in its table, and around 30% of those were observed once. The ten largest account for over 8% of the sample. The sample holds many counts of this clonotype. Its antigen has not been determined. No per-base quality is available; no much larger clone lies one base away. Looking up the germline V gene (reference sequence) yields CDR1 DFQATT and CDR2 SNEGSKA. The CDR3 spans 16 residues, from the cysteine through the phenylalanine. This entry keeps only the CDR3 DNA: 48 bases, framed from base 1. Relative to germline, V is missing 2 bases and J is missing 5 bases, with 12 bases of the junction outside any gene match.

The receptor's source is a female donor with breast cancer. Some clones in this sample may be carry-over from other donors' samples. The sample consisted of axillary lymph node tissue. The rearrangement joined TRBV20-1 to TRBJ2-7, with 10 bases matching TRBD2. For the CDR3, the sequence is CSARRGESGRAHEQYF. The nucleotide sequence is TGCAGTGCTAGAAGGGGTGAAAGCGGGAGGGCCCACGAGCAGTACTTC.